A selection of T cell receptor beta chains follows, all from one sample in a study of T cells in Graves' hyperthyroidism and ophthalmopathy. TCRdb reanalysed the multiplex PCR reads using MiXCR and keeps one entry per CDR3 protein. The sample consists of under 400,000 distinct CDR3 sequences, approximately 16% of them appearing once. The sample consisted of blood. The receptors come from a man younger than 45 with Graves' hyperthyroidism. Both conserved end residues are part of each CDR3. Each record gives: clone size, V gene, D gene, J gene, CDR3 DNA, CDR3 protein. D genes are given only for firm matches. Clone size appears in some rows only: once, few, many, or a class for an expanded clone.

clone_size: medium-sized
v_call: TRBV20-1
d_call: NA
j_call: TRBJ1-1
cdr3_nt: TGCAGTGTGCCCTCCCTCATGAACACTGAAGCTTTCTTT
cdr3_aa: CSVPSLMNTEAFF

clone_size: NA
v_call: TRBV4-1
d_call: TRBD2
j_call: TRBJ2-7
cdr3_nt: TGCGCCAGCAGCTGGGGGCCGGGACTAGCGGTCTCCTACGAGCAGTACTTC
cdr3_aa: CASSWGPGLAVSYEQYF

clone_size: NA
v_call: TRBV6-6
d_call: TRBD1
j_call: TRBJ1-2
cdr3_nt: TGTGCCAGCAGTTACGGGACAGGGAGGGGCTACACCTTC
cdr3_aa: CASSYGTGRGYTF

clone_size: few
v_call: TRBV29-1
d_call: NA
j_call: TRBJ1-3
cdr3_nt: TGCAGCGTTGAGGGGTCCAACTCTGGAAACACCATATATTTT
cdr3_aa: CSVEGSNSGNTIYF

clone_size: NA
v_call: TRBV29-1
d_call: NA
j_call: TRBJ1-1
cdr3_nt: TGCAGCGGTACTCAAACAGTGGGTGAGGAGAACACTGAAGCTTTCTTT
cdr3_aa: CSGTQTVGEENTEAFF

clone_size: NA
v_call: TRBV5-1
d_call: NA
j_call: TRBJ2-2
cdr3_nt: TGCGCCAGCACCAATCTCGATCAGGGGTGGACCGGGGAGCTGTTTTTT
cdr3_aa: CASTNLDQGWTGELFF

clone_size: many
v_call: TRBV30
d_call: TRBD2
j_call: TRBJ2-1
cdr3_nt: TGTGCCTGGAATACCAATAGCGGGAGTTACTACAATGAGCAGTTCTTC
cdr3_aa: CAWNTNSGSYYNEQFF

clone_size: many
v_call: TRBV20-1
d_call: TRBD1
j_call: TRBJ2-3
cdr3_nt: TGCAGTGCTGCTGGGACAGAAGGTGTTGATACGCAGTATTTT
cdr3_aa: CSAAGTEGVDTQYF

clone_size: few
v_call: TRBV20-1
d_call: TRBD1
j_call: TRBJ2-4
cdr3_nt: TGCAGTGCTAGACCTTCCACGGGACAGGGGTATTACATTCAGTACTTC
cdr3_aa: CSARPSTGQGYYIQYF

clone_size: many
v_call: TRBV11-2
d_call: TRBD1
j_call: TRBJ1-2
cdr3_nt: TGTGCCAGCAGTGACAGGGGGCTGGCCTATGGCTACACCTTC
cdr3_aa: CASSDRGLAYGYTF

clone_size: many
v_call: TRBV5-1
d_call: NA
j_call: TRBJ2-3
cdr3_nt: TGCGCCAGCAGCTTGGAAGGTCGTAGAGGGAGTCAAGATACGCAGTATTTT
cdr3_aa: CASSLEGRRGSQDTQYF

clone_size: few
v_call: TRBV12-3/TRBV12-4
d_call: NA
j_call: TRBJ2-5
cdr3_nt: TGTGCCAGCAGCCCGCGACGGGGGCCGGGGAAGACCCAGTACTTC
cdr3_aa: CASSPRRGPGKTQYF

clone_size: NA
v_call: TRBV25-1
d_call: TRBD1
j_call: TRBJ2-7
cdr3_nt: TGTGCCAGCAGTGAAGGGCTGAGACAGGGGACCTACGAGCAGTACTTC
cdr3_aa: CASSEGLRQGTYEQYF

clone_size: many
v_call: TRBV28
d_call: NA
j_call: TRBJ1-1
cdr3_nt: TGTGCCAGCAGTAAAGGGAGATTGGACACTGAAGCTTTCTTT
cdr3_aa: CASSKGRLDTEAFF

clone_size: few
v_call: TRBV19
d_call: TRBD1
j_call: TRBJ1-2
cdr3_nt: TGTGCCAGTAGTAGACGGCCAGGGACAGGGGGAGATGGCTACACCTTC
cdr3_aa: CASSRRPGTGGDGYTF

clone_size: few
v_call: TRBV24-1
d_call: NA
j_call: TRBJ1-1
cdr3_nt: TGTGCCACCAGTGTCGGGGAAGAAGCTTTCTTT
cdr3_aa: CATSVGEEAFF

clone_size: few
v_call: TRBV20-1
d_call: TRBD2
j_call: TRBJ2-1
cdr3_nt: TGCAGTGCTAGAGATTTTGGGCTAGCGGGAGGGAATGAGCAGTTCTTC
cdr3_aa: CSARDFGLAGGNEQFF

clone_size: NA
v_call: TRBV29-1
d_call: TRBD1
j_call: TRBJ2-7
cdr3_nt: TGCAGCATTGTGGGGGGGACAGGGGGATACGAGCAGTACTTC
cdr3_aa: CSIVGGTGGYEQYF

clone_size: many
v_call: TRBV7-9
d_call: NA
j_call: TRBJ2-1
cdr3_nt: TGTGCCAGCAGCTTAGGTCAGGGTCCCCCTCTCAATGAGCAGTTCTTC
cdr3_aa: CASSLGQGPPLNEQFF

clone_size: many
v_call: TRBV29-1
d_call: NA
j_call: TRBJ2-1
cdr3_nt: TGCAGCGTTAAAGCCCCAGCGATAGGATACAATGAGCAGTTCTTC
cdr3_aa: CSVKAPAIGYNEQFF

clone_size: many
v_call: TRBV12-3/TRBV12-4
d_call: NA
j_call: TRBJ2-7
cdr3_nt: TGTGCCAGCAGTTCTGGCAAACTTCCCCCCGAGCAGTACTTC
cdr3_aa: CASSSGKLPPEQYF

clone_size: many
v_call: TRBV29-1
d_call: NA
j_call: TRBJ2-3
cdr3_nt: TGCAGCGTCGCCAGCGATACGCAGTATTTT
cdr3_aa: CSVASDTQYF

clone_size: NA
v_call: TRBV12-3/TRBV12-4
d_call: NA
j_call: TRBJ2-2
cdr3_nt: TGTGCCAGCAGCTCTACTGTGGGGGCCGGGGAGCTGTTTTTT
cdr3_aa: CASSSTVGAGELFF

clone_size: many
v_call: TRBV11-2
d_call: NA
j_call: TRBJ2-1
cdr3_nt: TGTGCCAGCAGCTTAGCGGGACAATCCTACAATGAGCAGTTCTTC
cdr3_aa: CASSLAGQSYNEQFF

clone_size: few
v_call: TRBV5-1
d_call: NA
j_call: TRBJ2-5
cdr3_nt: TGCGCCAGCAGCGGGGGGATTATACCAGAGGGAGAGACCCAGTACTTC
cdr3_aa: CASSGGIIPEGETQYF

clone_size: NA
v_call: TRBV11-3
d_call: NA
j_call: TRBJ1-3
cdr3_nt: TGTGCCAGCAGCTTAATCTTCAACTCTGGAAACACCATATATTTT
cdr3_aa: CASSLIFNSGNTIYF

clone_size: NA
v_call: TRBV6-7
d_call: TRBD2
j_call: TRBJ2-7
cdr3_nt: TGTGCCAGCAGTCGATTAGCGGGAGATCCCTCCATCTACGAGCAGTACTTC
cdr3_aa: CASSRLAGDPSIYEQYF

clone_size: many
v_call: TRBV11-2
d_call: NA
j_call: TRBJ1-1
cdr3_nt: TGTGCCAGCAGCCCGAATCAGGGGACTGAAGCTTTCTTT
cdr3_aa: CASSPNQGTEAFF

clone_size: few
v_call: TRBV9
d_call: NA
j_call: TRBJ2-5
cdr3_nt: TGTGCCAGCAGCGTAGAGGAGGGAGCCCACCAAGAGACCCAGTACTTC
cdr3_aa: CASSVEEGAHQETQYF

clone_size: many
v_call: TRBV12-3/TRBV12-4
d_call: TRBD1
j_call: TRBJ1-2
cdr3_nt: TGTGCCAGCAGTCCGACAGGGAAACCCTATGGCTACACCTTC
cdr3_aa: CASSPTGKPYGYTF

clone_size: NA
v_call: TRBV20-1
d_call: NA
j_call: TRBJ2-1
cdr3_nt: TGCAGTGCTAGCGAAAGCTCCTACAATGAGCAGTTCTTC
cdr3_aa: CSASESSYNEQFF

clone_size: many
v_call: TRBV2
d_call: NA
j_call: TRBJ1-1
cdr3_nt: TGTGCCAGCAGTGTTGGTGTCAGAATGAACACTGAAGCTTTCTTT
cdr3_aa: CASSVGVRMNTEAFF

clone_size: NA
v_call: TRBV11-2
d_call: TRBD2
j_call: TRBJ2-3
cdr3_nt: TGCGCCAGCAGCCGAAGTCCCCCTGGCGGGAGGGCCGAGAGTAGAGATACGCAGTATTTT
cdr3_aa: CASSRSPPGGRAESRDTQYF